The source of this TCR beta chain is a study of cytomegalovirus exposure and HLA in healthy donors (dated by TCRdb to the late 2010s). General notes on the study: An earlier analysis of around 600 of the donors reported 250 to 300 Gb of sequence data and roughly 100 million unique TCR beta sequences from about 200 million T cells. A later genetic analysis took genome-wide SNP genotypes for about 55% of the 666 donors and used that subset as a discovery cohort. In a later analysis, previously published TCR beta repertoires from 500 to 750 donors were re-analyzed and high-resolution HLA genotyping was added so that TCR occurrence patterns could be studied. Class I and class II HLA loci were covered by the typing at four-digit resolution. Besides the first cohort of hundreds of subjects, a separate validation cohort made up of 120 different subjects was used. Approximately 300 gigabases of sequencing data and around 80 million unique TCR sequences made up an early release that covered roughly 670 HLA-typed donors. All discovery cohort repertoires had been generated using a single sequencing platform. On average, roughly 200,000 unique TCR beta nucleotide sequences were sequenced per donor among roughly 430 genotyped donors of the cohort, with 15% to 20% of those sequences being non-productive. In an earlier analysis of roughly 580 of the donors, high-throughput TCR beta sequencing was used to judge whether each TCR beta V gene segment behaved as functional or pseudogenic. Typing coverage varied by locus: roughly 620-630 donors for A, B, C, DRB1 and DQB1; roughly 510 for DQA1; about 570 for DPA1; fewer than 480 for DPB1. To predict cytomegalovirus infection status, the study combined high-throughput TCR immunosequencing, statistical association of individual TCRs with disease status, and machine learning. The study aimed to test whether signatures of past pathogen exposure could be identified by cataloging public T cell receptors. Donor age, sex, ethnicity and CMV serostatus were compiled together with the repertoire data. Rather than drawing on any new phenotypic data, the later analysis identified candidate immune exposures from TCR beta sequences and the way those sequences occurred across donors. The study profiled the T cell repertoires of fewer than 850 subjects by immunosequencing and related them to cytomegalovirus serostatus. The genetic ancestry cluster associated with self-reported Caucasian donors included 81% of the roughly 360 genotyped donors. A few DR-DQ haplotypes were handled as single units for association and clustering because linkage in the cohort was strong.

The CDR3 goes from the cysteine to the phenylalanine over 18 residues. The only DNA kept is the CDR3, 54 bases in frame from the first base. Taken from the germline V gene, the CDR1 and CDR2 loops are SGHVS and FQNEAQ. Clipping removes 1 base from V and 1 base from J, with 9 as the unmatched junction base count. The library was made by the immunoSEQ multiplex PCR assay. For the multiplex PCR, a mixture combining 60 forward primers for TCR Vbeta segments and 13 reverse primers for TCR Jbeta segments was used. The CDR3 region of rearranged TCR beta genes was amplified from genomic DNA by a multiplex PCR assay. On the Illumina HiSeq System, the amplified TCR beta libraries were sequenced as 87-base-pair reads. In the original analysis: Across the 640 or so repertoires, a later analysis counted tens of millions of unique TCR beta chains, roughly 11 million of which were shared by at least two donors. Raw reads were error-corrected and collapsed into unique sequences by a nearest-neighbor algorithm in which closely related sequences were merged to remove PCR and sequencing errors. V, D and J gene segments were assigned by aligning CDR3 sequences to IMGT reference sequences. For a sequence to be retained, a match of at least six nucleotides was required to both a V gene segment and a J gene segment. A rearrangement was called productive if the CDR3 had no stop codons and remained in frame with V and J, and every other rearrangement was called non-productive. CDR3 was defined according to IMGT convention as the region running from the second conserved V-encoded cysteine to the conserved J-encoded phenylalanine. In an earlier analysis of 587 of the donors, sequences lacking an unambiguous match to a single V gene segment were excluded. In an earlier analysis of a few hundred of the donors, a V segment was called functional when productive rearrangements were above 56.7%, and segregating when the standard deviation between donors exceeded 5%. A statistical classification framework was built to diagnose cytomegalovirus status from the catalog of TCR beta chain sequences. V and J gene assignment, in a later analysis, came from comparing TCR nucleotide sequences with IMGT/GENE-DB human TR gene sequences. In a later analysis, CDR3 sequences and most-parsimonious VDJ recombination scenarios were assigned using the TCRdist pipeline. A later analysis defined each TCR beta chain by its CDR3 amino acid sequence plus V-gene family, and excluded reads lacking a unique V-gene family. In a later analysis, fewer than 650 highly shared, low-generation-probability nucleotide sequences were removed to address suspected cross-contamination and a sequencing artifact. A later analysis calculated a clonal expansion index for each public chain from normalized within-repertoire ranks of inferred template counts. In a later analysis, generation probabilities were computed with a VDJ recombination model fitted to out-of-frame rearrangements, and the resulting probabilities were checked against IGoR. A later analysis scored TCR-TCR, TCR-HLA and TCR-CMV co-occurrence with hypergeometric tests, applying a repertoire-size bias correction to TCR pairs. A later analysis estimated false discovery rates by permuting HLA or CMV assignments 20 times. In a later analysis, co-occurring TCRs were grouped using DBSCAN, with TCRdist sequence similarity added in when clustering inside HLA-allele-positive subsets. Repertoires with fewer than 30,000 or more than 120,000 public chains, plus five repertoires with anomalous nucleotide sharing, were excluded from co-occurrence clustering. Not all clones reach the TCRdb copy of this immuneACCESS table, which keeps in-frame sequences only. Checked studies attribute under half of the gap to unresolved V genes and leave the rest unexplained. V, J and clone size were drawn from that table, and D and trimming were deduced from the DNA. The sample yields about 140,000 clones; over 70% were counted once. Jointly, the top ten make up approximately 7% of the sample.

On this clone: What this receptor recognizes is not known. Base qualities are not provided; no much larger clone lies one nucleotide away.

The cohort consisted of fewer than 700 healthy bone marrow donors. At the time of sampling, every cohort member was nominally healthy, though immune exposures that went unrecorded were likely present. The donor tested CMV seropositive and was one of the 289 seropositive cohort members. Every donor gave a peripheral blood sample, and the peripheral blood mononuclear cells from that sample were used for TCR beta sequencing. The Qiagen DNeasy Blood Extraction Kit was used to extract genomic DNA from the blood cell samples. What the research found in general, with its limitations: When HLA alleles, especially DR and DQ, strongly co-occurred, TCR associations were difficult to assign to individual alleles. Because counts were too low, 15 to 20 rarely observed V segments, including chromosome 9 orphons, were excluded from the earlier analysis of some 590 of the donors. Only TCR beta chains were sequenced in this cohort, and the absence of alpha or paired-chain data limited detectable features. According to the authors, the approach could potentially be generalized to other disease states and immunological phenotypes. Because some donors lacked HLA typing at each locus, the association tests relied only on the typed subset. In a later analysis, the rate of TCR association differed among HLA loci, with DRB1 alleles having the most associated TCRs and HLA-C alleles having the fewest. A further reported finding was that TCR beta sequences accurately predicted the HLA-A and HLA-B alleles for most subjects in the first cohort. A total of about 180 TCR beta chains were listed by the study as associated with cytomegalovirus. In both the original and validation cohorts, the classifier was reported to diagnose cytomegalovirus status with high specificity and sensitivity. At a false discovery rate of 0.05, a later analysis linked 15,000 to 20,000 TCR beta sequences to specific HLA alleles. Some IMGT-functional V segments, including TRBV6-2 and TRBV6-3, could not be told apart with the 87-base-pair reads, so those segments were excluded. Most CMV-associated TCR beta chains appeared to be HLA-restricted in a later analysis, and the HLA associations seemed to be driven largely by CMV exposure. In a later analysis, HLA-associated TCR beta chains were found to be more clonally expanded and to have lower generation probabilities than equally common non-associated chains. Most TCR sequences were observed very rarely across donors, whereas some public TCRs were present in many individuals. Linkage disequilibrium might explain the correlated functional status among segregating V segments, but an unknown experimental factor could not be excluded. In an earlier analysis of under 600 of the donors, most TCR beta V segments were observed in productive rearrangements about 87% or about 30% of the time, broadly matching IMGT annotations. The sequencing pipeline was judged likely to have produced a cluster of highly shared sequence variants as a technical artifact. A few of the identified cytomegalovirus-associated TCR beta chains were confirmed in vitro to be specific for cytomegalovirus antigens. An association between a missense DCLRE1C variant and V-gene and J-gene trimming of TCR beta chains was found in a later genetic analysis and replicated in an independent cohort. Compared with the roughly 700-donor mean, donors in an Asian-associated ancestry cluster had fewer N-insertions in productive TCRs, according to a later genetic analysis. Sequencing depth was assumed to be roughly uniform across donors in the presence/absence analyses, though that assumption may not hold. The only immune exposure information available for the cohort was CMV serostatus. A later analysis reported that several top co-occurrence clusters appeared linked to parvovirus B19, influenza, CMV and Epstein-Barr virus.

The clonotype was recovered from a man aged 40-49 years in good health and CMV-seropositive. The chain couples TRBV7-8 to TRBJ2-1, with 8 central nucleotides matching TRBD2. The sequenced sample consisted of PBMCs. The base sequence is TGTGCCAGCAGCTTAGGGACGGGAGGGCCCGTGTCCTACAATGAGCAGTTCTTC. It encodes CASSLGTGGPVSYNEQFF. Beyond the CDR3, the reference TRBV7-8 and TRBJ2-1 genes provide the residues; the full variable domain reads: GAGVSQSPRYKVAKRGQDVALRCDPISGHVSLFWYQQALGQGPEFLTYFQNEAQLDKSGLPSDRFFAERPEGSVSTLKIQRTQQEDSAVYLCASSLGTGGPVSYNEQFFGPGTRLTVL.